The 4 T cell receptor beta chains below were found in one sample sequenced in a study of T cell repertoires in cytomegalovirus infection. Each CDR3 protein is one row after TCRdb ran MiXCR on the reads. The top ten clones hold 2.9% of a sample with around 180,000 distinct CDR3 sequences, 15% to 20% of them seen once. Sequencing was done on a sample of PBMCs. Every receptor here comes from a human donor in good health (CMV status not recorded). Some clones in this sample may be carry-over from other donors' samples.

V gene TRBV12-3 or TRBV12-4 combines with J gene TRBJ2-1; tentatively, D is TRBD1 (6 bases). The CDR3 is 14 residues long. The V end was cut by 5 bases, the J end by 7 bases, with 15 bases between. CDR3 in amino acids: CASSPLGAGNEQFF. The CDR3 DNA follows: TGTGCCAGCAGTCCCCTGGGGGCTGGGAATGAGCAGTTCTTC.

V and J are TRBV28 and TRBJ2-5, with TRBD1 matching 7 bases. The CDR3 is 14 residues long. CDR1 MDHEN and CDR2 SYDVKM come from the germline V gene. J was trimmed by 4 bases and V by 4 bases; bases with no gene match: 6. The CDR3 nucleotides are TGTGCCAGCAGTTACGGACAGGCTTTAGAGACCCAGTACTTC. This encodes CASSYGQALETQYF. The full variable domain, rest sourced from reference TRBV28 and TRBJ2-5, is DVKVTQSSRYLVKRTGEKVFLECVQDMDHENMFWYRQDPGLGLRLIYFSYDVKMKEKGDIPEGYSVSREKKERFSLILESASTNQTSMYLCASSYGQALETQYFGPGTRLLVL.

The count of this clonotype is one. V is TRBV6-2 or TRBV6-3 and J is TRBJ2-1; 8 positions match TRBD2. Unmatched junction bases numbered 8, after V lost 6 bases and J lost 7 bases. Germline V gene lookup returns CDR1 MNHEY and CDR2 SVGEGT. The CDR3 is 14 amino acids. The CDR3 region has the DNA TGTGCCAGCAGCTCCGGGAGGGCCAGGAATGAGCAGTTCTTC. It specifies CASSSGRARNEQFF.

This clonotype has at least ten counts. The V call is TRBV4-1, the J call TRBJ2-5; tentatively, D is TRBD1 or TRBD2 (5 bases each). There are 15 residues in the CDR3. V was cut by 0 bases and J by 5 bases, with 13 bases left in between. CDR1 is MGHRA and CDR2 is YSYEKL in the germline V gene. The CDR3: CASSQERGHGETQYF. The CDR3 DNA reads TGCGCCAGCAGCCAAGAGAGGGGCCACGGGGAGACCCAGTACTTC.